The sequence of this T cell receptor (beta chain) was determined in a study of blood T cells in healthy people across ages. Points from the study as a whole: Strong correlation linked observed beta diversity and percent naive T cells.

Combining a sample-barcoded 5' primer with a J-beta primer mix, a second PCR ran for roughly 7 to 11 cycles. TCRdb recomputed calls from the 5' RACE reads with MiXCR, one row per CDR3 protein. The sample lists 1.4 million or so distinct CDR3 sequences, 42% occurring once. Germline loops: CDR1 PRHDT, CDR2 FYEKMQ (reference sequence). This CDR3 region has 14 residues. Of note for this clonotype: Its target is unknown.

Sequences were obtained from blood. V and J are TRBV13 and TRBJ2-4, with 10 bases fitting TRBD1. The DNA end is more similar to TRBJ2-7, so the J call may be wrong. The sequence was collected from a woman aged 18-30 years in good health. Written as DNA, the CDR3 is TGTGCCAGCAGCAAAGGACAGGGGGGGTACGAGCAGTACTTC. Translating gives CASSKGQGGYEQYF.